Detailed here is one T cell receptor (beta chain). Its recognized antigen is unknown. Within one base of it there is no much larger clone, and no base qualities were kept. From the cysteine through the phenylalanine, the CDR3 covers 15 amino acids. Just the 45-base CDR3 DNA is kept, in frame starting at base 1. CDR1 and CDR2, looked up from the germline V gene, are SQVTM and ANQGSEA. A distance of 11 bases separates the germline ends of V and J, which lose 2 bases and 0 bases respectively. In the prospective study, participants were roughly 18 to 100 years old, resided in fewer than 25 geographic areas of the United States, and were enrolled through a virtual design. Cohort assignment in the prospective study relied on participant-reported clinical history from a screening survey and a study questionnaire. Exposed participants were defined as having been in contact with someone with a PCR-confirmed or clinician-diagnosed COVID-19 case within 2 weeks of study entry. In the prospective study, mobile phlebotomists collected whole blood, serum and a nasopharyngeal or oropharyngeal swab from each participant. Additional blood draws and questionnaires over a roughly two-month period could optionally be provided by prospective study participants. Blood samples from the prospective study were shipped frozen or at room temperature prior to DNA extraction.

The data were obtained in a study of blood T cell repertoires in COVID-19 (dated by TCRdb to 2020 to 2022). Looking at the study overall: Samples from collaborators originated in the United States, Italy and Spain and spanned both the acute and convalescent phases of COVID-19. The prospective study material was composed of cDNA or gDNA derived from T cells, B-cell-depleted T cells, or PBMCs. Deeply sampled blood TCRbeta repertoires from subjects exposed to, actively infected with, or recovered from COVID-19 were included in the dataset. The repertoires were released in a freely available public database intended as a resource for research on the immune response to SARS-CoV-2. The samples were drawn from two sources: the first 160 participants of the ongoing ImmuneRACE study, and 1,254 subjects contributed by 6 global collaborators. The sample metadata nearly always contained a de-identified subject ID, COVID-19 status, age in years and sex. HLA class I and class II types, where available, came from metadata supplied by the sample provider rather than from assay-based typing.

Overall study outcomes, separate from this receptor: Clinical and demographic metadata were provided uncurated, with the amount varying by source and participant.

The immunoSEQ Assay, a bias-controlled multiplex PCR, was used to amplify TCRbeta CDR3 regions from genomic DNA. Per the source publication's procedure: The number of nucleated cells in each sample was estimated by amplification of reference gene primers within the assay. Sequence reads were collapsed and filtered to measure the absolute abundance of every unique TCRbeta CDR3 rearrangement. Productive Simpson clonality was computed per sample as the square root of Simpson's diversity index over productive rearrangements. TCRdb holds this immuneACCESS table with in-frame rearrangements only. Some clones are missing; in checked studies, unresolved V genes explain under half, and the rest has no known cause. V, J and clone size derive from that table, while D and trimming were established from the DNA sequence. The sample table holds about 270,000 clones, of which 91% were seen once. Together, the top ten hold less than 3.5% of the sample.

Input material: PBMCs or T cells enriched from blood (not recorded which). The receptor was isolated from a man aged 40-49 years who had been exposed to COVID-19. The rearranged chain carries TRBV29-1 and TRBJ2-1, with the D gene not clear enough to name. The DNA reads TGCAGCGTTGAACCCGCTATCGGCTCCTACAATGAGCAGTTCTTC. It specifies CSVEPAIGSYNEQFF.